The 14 T cell receptor beta chains in this list originate from one sample, sequenced in a study of blood T cell repertoires in COVID-19. Assay: immunoSEQ multiplex PCR; the TCRdb copy retains only in-frame clones and omits some. The table includes around 290,000 clones, more than 85% detected once. Sequences were obtained from peripheral blood. The receptors stem from a middle-aged man with acute or convalescent COVID-19.

The chain has TRBV5-1 and TRBJ2-1; TRBD1 is a possible D gene (7 bases). Germline CDR1 SGHRS, CDR2 YFSETQ. Trimming cost V 0 bases and J 0 bases, with 13 bases left between them. CDR3 length equals 17 residues. The CDR3 here is CASSLGQGGLSYNEQFF. In DNA form, the CDR3 reads TGCGCCAGCAGCTTGGGGCAGGGGGGACTCTCCTACAATGAGCAGTTCTTC.

The V call is TRBV10-3, the J call TRBJ1-1, with TRBD1 identical over 7 bases. Germline-derived CDR1 and CDR2 are ENHRY and SYGVKD. Unmatched junction bases numbered 5, after V lost 6 bases and J lost 1 base. CDR3 length: 14 amino acids. CDR3 nucleotide sequence: TGTGCCATCAGCCGACAGGGCGGGAACACTGAAGCTTTCTTT. Translated, it gives CAISRQGGNTEAFF.

The V gene is TRBV5-6, the J gene TRBJ1-2, with D hard to call. The CDR3 runs 15 residues. The ends were cut back, 2 bases at V and 9 bases at J, with 20 bases in the middle. Germline lookup yields CDR1 SGHDT and CDR2 YYEEEE. The CDR3 reads CASSFFPTGRGSYTF. The CDR3 region has the DNA TGTGCCAGCAGCTTTTTCCCGACTGGACGAGGGAGCTACACCTTC.

This clone was detected a few times. The V gene is TRBV4-1, the J gene TRBJ1-4, with 7 bases lining up with TRBD1. CDR1 and CDR2 (germline): MGHRA, YSYEKL. V was pared by 3 bases and J by 6 bases, with 7 bases of the junction left unmatched. This CDR3 comprises 15 residues. CDR3 amino acids: CASSQGTANDEKLFF. In DNA form, the CDR3 reads TGCGCCAGCAGCCAGGGGACAGCCAACGATGAAAAACTGTTTTTT.

This clone was seen just once. The chain carries TRBV5-1 and TRBJ1-1; D perhaps matches TRBD1 (6 bases). Germline V CDR1 and CDR2: SGHRS, YFSETQ. Trimming removed 4 bases at V and 9 bases at J, with 16 bases between. The CDR3 covers 13 residues. The CDR3 bases are TGCGCCAGCAGCGAATACAGGGATCAACAAGCTTTCTTT. It encodes CASSEYRDQQAFF.

The chain couples TRBV6-6 to TRBJ1-5; 7 bases line up with TRBD1. CDR1 and CDR2 from the germline V gene are MNHNY and SVGAGI (reference sequence). With 6 bases clipped from V and 3 bases from J, the junction kept 5 bases outside the gene matches. The CDR3 is 14 residues long. The CDR3 spells CASRSGQLNQPQHF. In nucleotides, the CDR3 is TGTGCCAGCAGATCGGGACAGCTCAATCAGCCCCAGCATTTT.

The CDR3, as DNA: TGTGCCAGCAGCAAAAGCGGGGGGTATGGCAATGAGCAGTTCTTC. Its translation: CASSKSGGYGNEQFF. This chain links TRBV7-9 with TRBJ2-1; 9 positions match TRBD2. Germline values: CDR1 SEHNR, CDR2 FQNEAQ (reference sequence). V was pared by 5 bases and J by 6 bases, with 8 bases of the junction left unmatched. The CDR3 is 15 residues long.

The chain recombines TRBV5-4 with TRBJ1-2, with D possibly being TRBD1 (5 bases). Germline-derived CDR1 and CDR2 are SGHNT and YYREEE (reference sequence). The length of the CDR3 is 13 residues. The germline V and J ends were trimmed by 0 bases and 8 bases, with 11 bases remaining between them. The CDR3 is CASSLGGARGYTF. The CDR3 region has the DNA TGTGCCAGCAGCTTGGGTGGGGCGCGAGGCTACACCTTC.

The chain couples TRBV3-1 (or the pseudogene TRBV3-2) to TRBJ1-2; possible D gene TRBD1, 6 bases. This CDR3 is 16 amino acids long. CDR1 and CDR2 from the germline V gene are LGHDT and YNNKEL (reference sequence). Trimming stripped 4 bases from V and 0 bases from J, with 15 bases between. Here the CDR3 reads CASSPSGTPTNYGYTF. CDR3 nucleotide sequence: TGTGCCAGCAGCCCGTCCGGGACACCGACTAACTATGGCTACACCTTC.

This chain links TRBV7-9 with TRBJ1-2; 8 nucleotides match TRBD1. CDR3 length: 15 residues. Per germline, CDR1 SEHNR and CDR2 FQNEAQ (reference sequence). The trim removed 6 bases at V and 3 bases at J, leaving 9 bases unmatched. CDR3 coding DNA: TGTGCCAGCAGTCTCGCGACAGGGGCTGACTATGGCTACACCTTC. This codes for CASSLATGADYGYTF.

This clone occurred once. Here the CDR3 DNA reads TGCGCCAGCAGCACTAGTCTCGCCAAGCGGGGGGGTACAGATACGCAGTATTTT. Protein sequence: CASSTSLAKRGGTDTQYF. The V call is TRBV4-1, the J call TRBJ2-3; 10 nucleotides line up with TRBD2. Trimming removed 5 bases from V and 3 bases from J; junction bases left unmatched: 14. The germline V gene encodes CDR1 MGHRA and CDR2 YSYEKL. CDR3 length: 18 amino acids.

V gene TRBV6-5 combines with J gene TRBJ1-1; D gene ambiguous. Germline-derived CDR1 and CDR2 are MNHEY and SVGAGI. The CDR3 covers 11 residues. V gave up 8 bases and J gave up 6 bases, with 10 bases separating them. CDR3 loop: CASQDVAEAFF. The DNA for the CDR3 is TGTGCCAGCCAGGATGTAGCTGAAGCTTTCTTT.

This clone was counted once. The gene calls are TRBV24-1 and TRBJ1-2; TRBD1 is a possible D gene (5 bases). Trimming cost V 7 bases and J 8 bases, with 16 bases left between them. The CDR3 covers 13 residues. Germline assignment: CDR1 KGHDR and CDR2 SFDVKD. The CDR3, as DNA: TGTGCCACCAGCGCCGCGGTCGGGGGGGGCTACACCTTC. This translates into CATSAAVGGGYTF.

This chain connects TRBV10-3 to TRBJ1-1; no definite D call. Germline-derived CDR1 and CDR2 are ENHRY and SYGVKD. The CDR3 covers 14 residues. V lost 3 bases, J lost 3 bases, and 11 bases lay in between. CDR3 loop: CAISDQAPDTEAFF. The CDR3, as DNA: TGTGCCATCAGTGACCAGGCCCCGGACACTGAAGCTTTCTTT.